This T cell receptor (beta chain) appears in the sequencing data of a study of blood T cells in healthy people across ages. Trimming shortened V by 3 bases and J by 7 bases, and 19 bases separated the two germline ends. CDR3 size: 14 residues. Germline V gene sequence: CDR1 GTSNPN, CDR2 SVGIG (reference sequence). Study-level findings and limits: Possibly, changes in expanded clonotypes were confounded because donor CMV status was unknown.

Combining a sample-barcoded 5' primer with a J-beta primer mix, a second PCR ran for roughly 7 to 11 cycles. Sequencing recovered at least 3 million CDR3-containing paired-end reads from each sample. Each CDR3 protein is one row after TCRdb ran MiXCR on the 5' RACE reads. Of under 1 million distinct CDR3 sequences detected, roughly 44% appear once; the ten largest clones hold around 18%. A note on this clonotype: Its antigen is as yet unknown.

J is TRBJ2-7 and V is TRBV30; TRBD1 might be the D (6 bases). Sequenced sample: blood. The clonotype comes from a man aged 60-69 years in good health. The CDR3 is CAWRGTGPYNEQYF. The CDR3, as DNA: TGTGCCTGGAGGGGCACAGGGCCCTACAATGAGCAGTACTTC.